This record concerns one T cell receptor (beta chain) sequence. This record comes from a study of neoadjuvant nivolumab and ipilimumab in lung cancer. Method: immunoSEQ multiplex PCR; TCRdb's copy keeps in-frame clones and lacks some. The sample consists of about 7,700 clones, about nine tenths of them appearing once. The CDR3 is 14 amino acids. The ends lost 5 bases at V and 3 bases at J; junction bases unmatched: 8. Germline loops: CDR1 SGHNT, CDR2 YYREEE (reference sequence). Material: tumor tissue, obtained after neoadjuvant nivolumab, alone or with ipilimumab, at or shortly before surgery. The chain has TRBV5-4 and TRBJ2-7, with 7 bases matching TRBD1. The TCR was taken from an adult with non-small cell lung cancer. Some clones in this sample may be carry-over from other donors' samples. CDR3 DNA sequence: TGTGCCAGCAGTAGACAGGGAACAAGCTACGAGCAGTACTTC. It codes for CASSRQGTSYEQYF.